This T cell receptor (beta chain) is drawn from a study of tumor-infiltrating lymphocytes in localized non-small cell lung cancer. Study overall: Tumor tissue and non-adjacent uninvolved lung came from each patient.

This clone was detected only once. Sequencing used immunoSEQ multiplex PCR; TCRdb keeps in-frame clones, though not all of them. The sample carries about 4,000 clones, around three fifths recorded once. V dropped 7 bases and J dropped 0 bases, with 11 bases sitting between them. Germline values: CDR1 SGHNT, CDR2 YYREEE (reference sequence). The length of the CDR3 is 13 residues. V gene TRBV5-4 combines with J gene TRBJ2-7, with D perhaps assigned TRBD1 or TRBD2 (5 bases each). This clonotype was obtained from a human donor with non-small cell lung cancer. Sequences were obtained from uninvolved lung tissue not adjacent to the tumor. CDR3 sequence (DNA): TGTGCCAGCGGGGGACGTAGCTCCTACGAGCAGTACTTC. It encodes CASGGRSSYEQYF.